This record looks at one T cell receptor beta chain sequence and its context. These data originate in a study of T cell clones after liver transplantation. Study-level information: TCRbeta sequencing after a pre-transplant mixed lymphocyte reaction identified graft-donor-reactive clones, later tracked in post-transplant blood. Patients counted as tolerant after at least one year off all immunosuppression, enzymes not exceeding twice normal. Third-party-reactive TCRbeta sequences from pre-transplant mixed lymphocyte reactions served as antigen-independent comparators.

The table came from immunoSEQ multiplex PCR; TCRdb's copy has only in-frame clones and leaves some out. The sample has around 20,000 clones, roughly nine tenths seen once; the top ten hold approximately 12%. Germline V gives CDR1 WNHNN, CDR2 SYGVQD (reference sequence). This CDR3 region has 17 residues. Trimming removed 0 bases from V and 1 base from J, with 16 bases in between. The source is a human patient who received a liver transplant. Among the T cells, some may be from the graft donor. The chain carries TRBV10-1 and TRBJ2-7; no definite D call. Material: CD8+ T cells from blood, obtained 46 months after liver transplant. CDR3 amino acids: CASSESNTSQTSYEQYF. The CDR3 bases are TGCGCCAGCAGTGAGTCAAACACTTCCCAGACTTCCTACGAGCAGTACTTC.